Below, one TCR beta chain is given with its context. No cognate antigen has been identified for it. There are no base qualities to consult, and no much larger clone falls within one base. Reading the label with the study, this specimen's time point is: 20-29 weeks after completion of therapy. Patients were solid-organ transplant recipients with drug-resistant/recurrent cytomegalovirus. Approximately nine trial participants were selected for repertoire analysis based on availability of post-therapy peripheral blood mononuclear cells. A BD FACSAria III was used to sort viable CD3+CD8+CD4- lymphocytes from PBMCs. Genomic DNA was extracted from sorted cells with the Qiagen DNeasy Kit. This specimen comes from a study of T cell therapy after organ transplantation (dated by TCRdb to between 2017 and 2020). For context, the study as a whole: Autologous CMV-specific T cells, expanded in vitro for roughly 13 days with a peptide pool of 30 HLA class I and II CMV epitopes, were used as therapy products. Patients were given up to 6 doses of T cells at 2-week intervals and were followed for less than 30 weeks after finishing therapy. About 80% of the ten patients were classed as clinical responders and two as nonresponders. Across 2 to 6 intravenous infusions, patients got a median of 1.92 x 10^8 CMV-specific T cells. Blood samples for the long-term post-therapy time point were taken 20 to 29 weeks after therapy ended. This study was a follow-up analysis of the TRBV repertoire from an open-label phase I trial that tested autologous CMV-specific adoptive T cell therapy in people who had received solid-organ transplants. Long-term post-therapy samples were available for only 8 of the 10 patients. On the study overall, not on this receptor specifically: Before therapy, nonresponders had marked clonal expansions, and their repertoires changed minimally after therapy. The small cohort prevented assessing confounders such as concurrent antirejection and antiviral medications. The small number of expansions detected in nonresponders may be due to reduced sample coverage caused by poor CD8+ T cell yield. Fold change in CD8 clonality after therapy was inversely correlated with pretherapy clonality, suggesting that less biased repertoires were more receptive to remodeling. Both transferred clonotypes and endogenous clonotypes not detected in the therapy products appeared to be included in post-therapy reconstitution.

Using the immunoSEQ two-step, bias-controlled multiplex PCR assay, TRB CDR3 regions were amplified from genomic DNA. An Illumina NextSeq 500 was used to sequence the CDR3 libraries. The authors processed their data as follows. Initial alignment and bioinformatics, including bias normalization against synthetic CDR3 analogs, were performed with the immunoSEQ Analyzer platform. Annotation of V, D and J genes was based on the definitions in the IMGT database. Additional TRBV analyses were carried out with default settings in VDJtools version 1.1.10 and the R package tcR version 2.2.1.11. GLIPH analysis was done using default settings in version 1.0. For CDR3 sequences with at least 5 reads, significant changes in clonotype frequency were assessed with a 2-sided binomial test and Benjamini-Hochberg correction (alpha = 0.01). Here the immuneACCESS table is served through TCRdb, limited to in-frame sequences with V and J called. Missing clones are a known gap in these copies; in checked studies unresolved V genes cover under half, and the rest lacks a known reason. The DNA gave D and trimming, while V, J and clone size come from that table. This sample holds fewer than 4,500 clones; 55% to 75% were observed only once. The ten largest clonotypes hold about 40% of the sample.

The junction shows trimming of 2 bases on V and 2 bases on J, plus 7 bases between the germline ends. The CDR3 runs 13 amino acids, cysteine and phenylalanine included. Just CDR3 DNA is preserved here, 39 bases in frame from base 1. CDR1 and CDR2, per the germline V gene, are SGDLS and YYNGEE. The input for sequencing was CD8+ T cells from blood, taken after autologous CMV-specific T cell therapy. The TCR originated in a human patient who had received a solid organ transplant and had CMV disease. Donor T cells from the graft may be present among the T cells after a transplant. The sequence links TRBV9 to TRBJ2-5, with no reliable assignment of the D segment. The CDR3 region reads CASSVDGQETQYF. The sequenced DNA is TGTGCCAGCAGCGTCGACGGGCAAGAGACCCAGTACTTC.